This T cell receptor beta chain was captured by sequencing in a study of T cells in Graves' hyperthyroidism and ophthalmopathy (dated by TCRdb to between 2017 and 2020). For the wider study: Peripheral blood was collected at initial diagnosis, before any treatment. To identify distinguishing TCR V-J signatures, a discovery cohort of around 100 patients was used, comprising 43 with Graves' ophthalmopathy and around 60 with stable Graves' hyperthyroidism. Whether ophthalmopathy could be predicted prospectively was tested in an independent validation cohort made up of under 20 hyperthyroidism patients plus 17 patients who later progressed to ophthalmopathy. The 95 to 100 discovery patients were randomly divided into training and test sets at a 7:3 ratio. The study also compared thyroid tissue and blood T-cell repertoires from about 6 Graves' hyperthyroidism patients. After blood sampling, hyperthyroidism patients were treated with methimazole at a starting dose of 30 mg daily, and ophthalmopathy patients were treated with high-dose intravenous methylprednisolone. The paper describes TCR Vbeta CDR3 sequencing of 140 or so peripheral blood samples, made up of roughly 45 ophthalmopathy patients, roughly 75 hyperthyroidism patients and roughly 17 progressor patients.

What the authors observed across the whole study: Sample size was not statistically predetermined, and blinding of investigators to group allocation was not performed. Most expanded thyroid clonotypes (frequency above 0.001) were also found in blood, which suggests that blood repertoires may mirror thyroid immune responses. In validation, progression to ophthalmopathy was predicted by the model with roughly 71% sensitivity and just over 72% specificity, a median of approximately 7.1 months before onset. In cross-validation, a model built on a 13 V-J signature told ophthalmopathy apart from stable hyperthyroidism with less than 90% sensitivity and about 81% specificity, and in testing the same model reached 80%/75%.

This clonotype occurred many times. It has no known antigen specificity. No qualities accompany the bases; no much larger clone lies one base away. In the ophthalmopathy patients, disease was moderately to severely active, with a Clinical Activity Score of 3 or more, a NOSPECS grade of 4 or more, and a duration of less than 3 months. The study excluded patients with uncontrolled infections, other autoimmune diseases, pregnancy or lactation. Diagnoses relied on clinical symptoms, serum thyroxine and TRAb, thyroid ultrasound and orbital computed tomography. Ficoll-Paque density gradient centrifugation was used to isolate PBMCs from about 10 ml of fresh peripheral blood. Total RNA was extracted with Trizol reagent, and quality was checked on an Agilent 2100 Bioanalyzer. TCR beta CDR3 regions were amplified from RNA transcripts. A first-round RT-PCR of the TCR CDR3 used the HTBI primer set with the Qiagen OneStep RT-PCR kit. A second multiplex PCR round built the libraries, followed by size selection and purification. The libraries were sequenced on an Illumina HiSeq2000 using paired-end 100 bp reads. As for the authors' bioinformatics: SOAPnuke was used to process the raw data, throwing out any read that contained adapters or uncalled bases, had a mean Phred below 15, or lacked an exact constant-primer or identifier match. COPE v1.2.5 was used to merge the high-quality paired reads, and each unique nucleotide sequence was defined as a clonotype. Clonotypes were aligned to IMGT TRBV, TRBD and TRBJ reference segments using MiTCR v1.1. The analysis included only V-J combinations with a frequency above 0.0001, which together covered over 98% of the repertoires. A TCS score was defined as the ratio between F50 (clonal expansion) and ExV (chaos), using BLOSUM62-based TCRdist between CDR3 peptides within each V-J. Welch's t-statistics and random forest reduced just over 500 V-J features to around 14, which were used in a naive Bayes classifier (R e1071). TCRdb reworked the public reads: Q25 trimming with fastp, MiXCR clone assembly, productive beta chains retained. Each CDR3 protein appears once, grouped with its most common genes and DNA. Clone size and V and J calls follow TCRdb, not the original study. This sample has about 400,000 distinct CDR3 sequences in its table, and around 15% of those were observed once. The ten top clones hold about 20% of the sample.

The CDR3 runs 16 amino acids, cysteine and phenylalanine included. Only the CDR3 DNA stays, 48 bases, in frame from base 1. V loses 2 bases, J loses 0 bases, and the germline ends lie 13 bases apart. Per the germline V gene (reference sequence), MNHEY is the CDR1 and SMNVEV is the CDR2. The sequence was obtained from a woman in her twenties or thirties with Graves' ophthalmopathy. Recombination linked TRBV27 to TRBJ1-1; the D gene lacks a confident call. Sequencing used blood. The CDR3 protein sequence reads: CASSLGPSRVNTEAFF. The DNA sequence is given as TGTGCCAGCAGTTTAGGACCATCGCGGGTGAACACTGAAGCTTTCTTT.